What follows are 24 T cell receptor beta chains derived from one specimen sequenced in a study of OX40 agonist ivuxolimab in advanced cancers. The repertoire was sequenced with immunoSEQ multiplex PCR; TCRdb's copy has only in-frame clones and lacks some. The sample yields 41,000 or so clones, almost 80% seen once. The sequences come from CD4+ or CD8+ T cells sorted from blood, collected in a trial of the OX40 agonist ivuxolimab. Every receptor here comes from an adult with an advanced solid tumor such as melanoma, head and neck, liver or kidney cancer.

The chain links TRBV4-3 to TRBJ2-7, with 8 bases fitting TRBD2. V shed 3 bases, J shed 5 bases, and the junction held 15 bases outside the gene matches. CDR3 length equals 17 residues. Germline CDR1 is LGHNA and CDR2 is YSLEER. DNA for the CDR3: TGCGCCAGCAGCCAGGTCCGGGGGGGGGCTAGGAGCCACGAGCAGTACTTC. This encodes CASSQVRGGARSHEQYF.

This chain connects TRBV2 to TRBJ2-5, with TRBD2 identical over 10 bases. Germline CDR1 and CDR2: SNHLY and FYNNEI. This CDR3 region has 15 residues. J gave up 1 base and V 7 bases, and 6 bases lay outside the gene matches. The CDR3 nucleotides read TGTGCCAGCATGCTAGGGACTAGCGTCCAAGAGACCCAGTACTTC. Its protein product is CASMLGTSVQETQYF.

CDR3 in amino acids: CASSYFPGYEQYF. The CDR3 region has the DNA TGTGCCAGCAGTTACTTCCCTGGCTACGAGCAGTACTTC. The rearrangement links TRBV6-5 to TRBJ2-7; D unresolved. V was clipped by 1 base and J by 3 bases, with 7 bases between them. Germline lookup yields CDR1 MNHEY and CDR2 SVGAGI. CDR3 length: 13 residues.

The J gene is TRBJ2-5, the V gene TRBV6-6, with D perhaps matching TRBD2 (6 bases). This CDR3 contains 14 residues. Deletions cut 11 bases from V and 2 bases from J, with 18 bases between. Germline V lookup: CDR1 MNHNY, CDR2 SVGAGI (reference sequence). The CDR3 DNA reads TGTGCCGTCGGGACTCTCGGAATACAAGAGACCCAGTACTTC. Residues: CAVGTLGIQETQYF.

CDR3 loop: CASSQGGTGSYEQYF. For the CDR3, the DNA is TGTGCCAGCAGCCAAGGGGGGACAGGCTCCTACGAGCAGTACTTC. The chain combines TRBV14 with TRBJ2-5, with TRBD1 identical over 8 bases. The DNA end is more similar to TRBJ2-7, so the J call may be wrong. From germline, CDR1 is SGHDN and CDR2 FVKESK. The CDR3 contains 15 residues.

In DNA, the CDR3 is TGTGCCAGCAGCCCCAGGTCTCTGGGGTACAATGAGCAGTTCTTC. This translates into CASSPRSLGYNEQFF. The V gene is TRBV4-2, the J gene TRBJ2-1; D gene unclear. CDR3 length equals 15 residues. Germline V CDR1 and CDR2: LGHNA, YNFKEQ. The V gene lost 4 bases and the J gene lost 4 bases, with 14 bases spanning the gap.

The DNA of the CDR3 is TGTGCCAGCAGCCCTAGCGGCAATGAGCAGTTCTTC. This gives the protein CASSPSGNEQFF. The chain uses TRBV7-2 and TRBJ2-1; 7 nucleotides agree with TRBD2. The CDR3 runs to 12 residues. Germline assignment: CDR1 SGHTA and CDR2 FQGNSA. V was clipped by 5 bases and J by 6 bases; unmatched bases: 1.

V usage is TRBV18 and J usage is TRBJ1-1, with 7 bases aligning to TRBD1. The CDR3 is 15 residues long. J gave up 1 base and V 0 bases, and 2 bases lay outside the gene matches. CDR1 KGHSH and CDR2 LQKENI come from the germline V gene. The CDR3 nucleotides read TGTGCCAGCTCACCACCGCAGGGGGGGAACACTGAAGCTTTCTTT. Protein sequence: CASSPPQGGNTEAFF.

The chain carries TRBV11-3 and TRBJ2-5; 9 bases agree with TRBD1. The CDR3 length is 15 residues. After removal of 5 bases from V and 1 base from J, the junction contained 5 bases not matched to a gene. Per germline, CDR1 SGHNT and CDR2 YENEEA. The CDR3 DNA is TGTGCCAGCAGCACGATGGGACAGGGCCAAGAGACCCAGTACTTC. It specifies CASSTMGQGQETQYF.

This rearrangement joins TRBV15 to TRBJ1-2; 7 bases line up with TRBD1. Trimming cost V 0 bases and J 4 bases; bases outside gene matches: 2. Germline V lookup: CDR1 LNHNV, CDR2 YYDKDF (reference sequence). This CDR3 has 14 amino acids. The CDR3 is CATSREQGSYGYTF. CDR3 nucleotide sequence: TGTGCCACCAGCAGAGAACAGGGGAGCTATGGCTACACCTTC.

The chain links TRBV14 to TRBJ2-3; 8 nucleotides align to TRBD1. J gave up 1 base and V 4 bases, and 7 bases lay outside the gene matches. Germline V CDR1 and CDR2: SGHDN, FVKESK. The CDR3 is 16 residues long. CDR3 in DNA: TGTGCCAGCAGCCGCGACAGGGGTTGGGGCACAGATACGCAGTATTTT. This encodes CASSRDRGWGTDTQYF.

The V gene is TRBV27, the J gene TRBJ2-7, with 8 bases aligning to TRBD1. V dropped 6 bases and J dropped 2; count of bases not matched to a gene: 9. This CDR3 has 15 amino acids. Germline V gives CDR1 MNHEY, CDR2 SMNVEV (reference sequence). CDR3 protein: CASRTQGAFAYEQYF. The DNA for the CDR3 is TGTGCCAGCAGGACGCAGGGGGCTTTCGCCTACGAGCAGTACTTC.

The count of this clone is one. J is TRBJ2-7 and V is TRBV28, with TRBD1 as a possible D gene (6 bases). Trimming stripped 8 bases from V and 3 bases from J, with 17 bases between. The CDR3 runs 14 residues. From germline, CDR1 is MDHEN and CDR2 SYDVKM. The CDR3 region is CASVPARGVYEQYF. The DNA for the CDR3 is TGTGCCAGCGTCCCCGCCAGGGGCGTCTACGAGCAGTACTTC.

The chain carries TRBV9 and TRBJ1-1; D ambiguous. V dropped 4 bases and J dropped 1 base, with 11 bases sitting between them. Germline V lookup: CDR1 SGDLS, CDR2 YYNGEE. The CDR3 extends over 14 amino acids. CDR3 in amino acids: CASSLSMGNTEAFF. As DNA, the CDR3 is TGTGCCAGCAGCTTAAGTATGGGGAACACTGAAGCTTTCTTT.

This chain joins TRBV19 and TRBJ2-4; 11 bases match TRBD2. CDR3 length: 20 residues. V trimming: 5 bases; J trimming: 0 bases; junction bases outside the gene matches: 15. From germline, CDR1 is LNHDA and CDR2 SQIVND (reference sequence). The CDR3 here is CASSSSGGTATQQAKNIQYF. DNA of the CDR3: TGTGCCAGTAGTTCTAGCGGGGGGACCGCAACCCAACAAGCCAAAAACATTCAGTACTTC.

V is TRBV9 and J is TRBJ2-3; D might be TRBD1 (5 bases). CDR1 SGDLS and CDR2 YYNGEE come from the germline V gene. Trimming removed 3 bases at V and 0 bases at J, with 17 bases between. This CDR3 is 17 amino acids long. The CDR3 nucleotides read TGTGCCAGCAGCGCCCGTTTTGGGGCGGCAAGCACAGATACGCAGTATTTT. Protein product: CASSARFGAASTDTQYF.

The DNA for the CDR3 is TGTGCCAGCGGCGCCTCGGGGGGTTTGAGTAGCAATCAGCCCCAGCATTTT. This sequence encodes CASGASGGLSSNQPQHF. The chain employs TRBV7-9 and TRBJ1-5, with D tentatively TRBD1 (5 bases). V lost 8 bases to trimming and J lost 0 bases, with 20 bases between them. Germline V gives CDR1 SEHNR, CDR2 FQNEAQ (reference sequence). CDR3 size: 17 residues.

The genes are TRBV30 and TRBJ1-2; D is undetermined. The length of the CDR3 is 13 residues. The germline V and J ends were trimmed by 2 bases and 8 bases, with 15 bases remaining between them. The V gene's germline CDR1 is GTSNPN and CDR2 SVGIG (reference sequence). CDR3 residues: CAWSKTVTIGYTF. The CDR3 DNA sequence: TGTGCCTGGAGTAAAACAGTAACTATCGGCTACACCTTC.

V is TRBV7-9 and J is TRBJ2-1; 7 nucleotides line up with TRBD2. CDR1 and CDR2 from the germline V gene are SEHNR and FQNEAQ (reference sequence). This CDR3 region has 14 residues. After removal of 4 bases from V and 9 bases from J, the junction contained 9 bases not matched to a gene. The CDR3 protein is CASSYHDPSGEQFF. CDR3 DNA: TGTGCCAGCAGCTACCACGATCCTAGCGGTGAGCAGTTCTTC.

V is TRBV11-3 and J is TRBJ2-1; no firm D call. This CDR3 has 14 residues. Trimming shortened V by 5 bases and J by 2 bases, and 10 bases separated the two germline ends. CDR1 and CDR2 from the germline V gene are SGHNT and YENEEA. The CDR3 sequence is CASSRSGAYNEQFF. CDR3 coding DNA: TGTGCCAGCAGCCGTTCTGGGGCCTACAATGAGCAGTTCTTC.

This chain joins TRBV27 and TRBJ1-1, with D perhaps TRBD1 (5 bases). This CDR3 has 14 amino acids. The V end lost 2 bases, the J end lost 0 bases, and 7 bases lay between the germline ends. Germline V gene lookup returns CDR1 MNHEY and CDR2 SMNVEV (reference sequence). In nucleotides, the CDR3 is TGTGCCAGCAGTTTACAGGGCCTGAACACTGAAGCTTTCTTT. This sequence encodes CASSLQGLNTEAFF.

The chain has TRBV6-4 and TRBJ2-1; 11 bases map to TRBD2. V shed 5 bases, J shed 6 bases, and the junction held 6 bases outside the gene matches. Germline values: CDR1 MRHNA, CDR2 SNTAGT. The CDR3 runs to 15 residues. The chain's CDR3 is CASSPLAGGANEQFF. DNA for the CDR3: TGTGCCAGCAGTCCGCTAGCGGGAGGTGCCAATGAGCAGTTCTTC.

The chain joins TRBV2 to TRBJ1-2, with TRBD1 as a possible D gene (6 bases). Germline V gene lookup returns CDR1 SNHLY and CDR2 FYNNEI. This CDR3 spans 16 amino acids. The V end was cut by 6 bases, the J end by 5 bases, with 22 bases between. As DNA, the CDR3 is TGTGCCAGCAGAGAGACACGGGACACAGAACAATATGGCTACACCTTC. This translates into CASRETRDTEQYGYTF.

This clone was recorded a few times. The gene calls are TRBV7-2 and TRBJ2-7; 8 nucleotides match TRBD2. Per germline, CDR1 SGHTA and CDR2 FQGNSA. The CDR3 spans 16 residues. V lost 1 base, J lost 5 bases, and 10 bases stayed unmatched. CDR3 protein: CASSLGILAGQNEQYF. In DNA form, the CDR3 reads TGTGCCAGCAGCTTAGGTATATTAGCGGGGCAAAACGAGCAGTACTTC.